This T cell receptor (beta chain) appears in the sequencing data of a study of CD8+ T cells in alopecia areata. Study context: For the treated group, dosing was oral tofacitinib at 5 to 10 mg twice daily.

Alopecia areata patients gave lesional scalp punch biopsies and peripheral blood samples. V gave up 3 bases and J gave up 4 bases; unmatched junction bases: 6. The CDR3 spans 15 residues. The germline CDR1 and CDR2 sequences are SGDLS and YYNGEE. Concerning this clone itself: Its antigen is unknown.

Extraction and reverse transcription of RNA yielded cDNA as the sequencing template. Data came from immunoSEQ multiplex PCR; TCRdb stores just in-frame clones and leaves some out. The sample has 250,000 or so clones; roughly two thirds are singletons. Findings of the study overall: There were also resident alphabeta T cells of normal skin sequenced in scalp samples.

The sequencing here drew on CD4+ T cells sorted from blood, taken at week 0. The source is a human donor with alopecia areata. This sequence joins TRBV9 and TRBJ2-1; TRBD1 aligns across 8 bases. CDR3 protein: CASSASGTGYNEQFF. The CDR3 nucleotides are TGTGCCAGCAGCGCGTCCGGGACAGGATACAATGAGCAGTTCTTC.